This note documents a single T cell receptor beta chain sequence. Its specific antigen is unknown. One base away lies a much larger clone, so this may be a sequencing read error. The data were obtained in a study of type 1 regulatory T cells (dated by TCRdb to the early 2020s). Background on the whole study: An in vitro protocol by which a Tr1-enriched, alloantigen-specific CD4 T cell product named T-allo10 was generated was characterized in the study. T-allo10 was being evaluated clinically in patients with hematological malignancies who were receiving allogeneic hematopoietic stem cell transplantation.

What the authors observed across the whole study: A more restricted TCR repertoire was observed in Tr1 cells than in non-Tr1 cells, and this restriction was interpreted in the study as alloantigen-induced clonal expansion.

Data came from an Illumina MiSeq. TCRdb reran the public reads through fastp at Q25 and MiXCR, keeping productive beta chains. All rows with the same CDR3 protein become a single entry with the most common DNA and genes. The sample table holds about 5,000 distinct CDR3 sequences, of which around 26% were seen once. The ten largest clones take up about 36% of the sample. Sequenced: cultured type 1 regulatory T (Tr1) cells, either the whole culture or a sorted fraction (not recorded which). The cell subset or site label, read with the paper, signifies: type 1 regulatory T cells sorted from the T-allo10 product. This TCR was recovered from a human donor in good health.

The nucleotide sequence is TGTACCACCAGTTCTCCCTTCGGGGATACGCAGTATTTT. It codes for CTTSSPFGDTQYF. The rearrangement joined TRBV24-1 to TRBJ2-3; confidence is insufficient to name the D gene. The CDR3 runs 13 amino acids, cysteine and phenylalanine included. Only CDR3 DNA is held: 39 bases, read in frame from base 1. The germline V gene sets CDR1 to KGHDR and CDR2 to SFDVKD.